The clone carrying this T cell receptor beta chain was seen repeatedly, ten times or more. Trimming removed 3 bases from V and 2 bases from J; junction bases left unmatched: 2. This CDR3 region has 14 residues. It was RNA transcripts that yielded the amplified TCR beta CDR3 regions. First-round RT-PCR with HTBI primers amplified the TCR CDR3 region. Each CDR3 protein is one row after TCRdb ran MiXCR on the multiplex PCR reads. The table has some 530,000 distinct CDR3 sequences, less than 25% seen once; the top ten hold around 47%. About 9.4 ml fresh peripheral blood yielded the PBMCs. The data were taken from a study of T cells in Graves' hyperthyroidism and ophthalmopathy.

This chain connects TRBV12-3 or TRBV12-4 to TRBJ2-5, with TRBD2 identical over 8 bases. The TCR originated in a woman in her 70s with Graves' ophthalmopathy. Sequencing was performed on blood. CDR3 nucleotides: TGTGCCAGCAGTTTTGCGGGAGGTCAAGAGACCCAGTACTTC. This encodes CASSFAGGQETQYF.